This T cell receptor beta chain stems from a study of T-cell memory formation after mild COVID-19. Study observations and caveats: Contracting clones, day 15 to 85, had balanced CD4/CD8, and later expanders favored CD4+. Shrinking CD4+ clones resided mostly in CM and EM, and CD8+ ones in EMRA.

From germline, CDR1 is SGHTA and CDR2 FQGNSA. V lost 4 bases, J lost 7 bases, and 9 bases lay in between. This CDR3 comprises 12 residues. This clonotype appeared a few times. Its matching antigen is unknown. TCRdb analysed the 5' RACE reads with MiXCR anew, one entry per CDR3 protein. The table has about 290,000 distinct CDR3 sequences, around 17% seen once. The material sequenced was PBMCs or a T cell subset sorted from them (not recorded which). The TCR sequence derives from a man aged 18 to 29 who had mild COVID-19 (a few samples of this study predate the infection). Cell type and time point are not known. This chain connects TRBV7-2 to TRBJ2-3; D is unresolved. The CDR3, as DNA: TGTGCCAGCAGCTCCCTAGTAAATACGCAGTATTTT. Translating gives CASSSLVNTQYF.